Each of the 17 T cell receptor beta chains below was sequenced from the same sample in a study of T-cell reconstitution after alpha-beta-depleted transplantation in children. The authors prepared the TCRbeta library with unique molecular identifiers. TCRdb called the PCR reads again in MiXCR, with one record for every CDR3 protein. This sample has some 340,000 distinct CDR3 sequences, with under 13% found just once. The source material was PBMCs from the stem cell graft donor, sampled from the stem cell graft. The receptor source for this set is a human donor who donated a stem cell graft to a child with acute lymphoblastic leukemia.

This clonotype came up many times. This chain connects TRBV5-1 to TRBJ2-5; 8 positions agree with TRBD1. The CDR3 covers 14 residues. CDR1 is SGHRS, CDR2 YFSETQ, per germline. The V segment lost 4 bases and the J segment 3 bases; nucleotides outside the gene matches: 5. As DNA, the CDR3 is TGCGCCAGCAGCGACAGGGGTTCGGAAGAGACCCAGTACTTC. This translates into CASSDRGSEETQYF.

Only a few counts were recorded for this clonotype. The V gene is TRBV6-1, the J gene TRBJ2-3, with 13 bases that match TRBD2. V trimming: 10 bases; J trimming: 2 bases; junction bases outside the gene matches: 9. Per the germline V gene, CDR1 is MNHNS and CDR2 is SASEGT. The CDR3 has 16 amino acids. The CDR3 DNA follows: TGTGCCATCCTACCGGGACTAGCGGGATACACAGATACGCAGTATTTT. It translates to CAILPGLAGYTDTQYF.

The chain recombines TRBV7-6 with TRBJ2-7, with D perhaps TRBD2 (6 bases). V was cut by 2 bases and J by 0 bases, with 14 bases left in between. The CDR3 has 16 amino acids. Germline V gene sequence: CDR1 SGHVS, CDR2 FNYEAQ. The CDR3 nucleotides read TGTGCCAGCAGCTTATATGAGGGAGGAGGCTCCTACGAGCAGTACTTC. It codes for CASSLYEGGGSYEQYF.

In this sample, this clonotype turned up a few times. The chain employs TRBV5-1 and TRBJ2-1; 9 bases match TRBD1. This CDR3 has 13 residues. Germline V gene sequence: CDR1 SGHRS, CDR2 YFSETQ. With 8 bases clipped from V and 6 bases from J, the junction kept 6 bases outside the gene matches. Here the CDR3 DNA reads TGCGCCAGTCAGGACAGGGGAGGCAATGAGCAGTTCTTC. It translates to CASQDRGGNEQFF.

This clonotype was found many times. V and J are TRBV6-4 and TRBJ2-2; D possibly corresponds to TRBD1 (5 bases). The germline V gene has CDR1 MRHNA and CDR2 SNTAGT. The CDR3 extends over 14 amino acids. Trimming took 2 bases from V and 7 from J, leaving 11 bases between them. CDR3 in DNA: TGTGCCAGCAGTGACGGCCAGGGAAGCGGGGAGCTGTTTTTT. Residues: CASSDGQGSGELFF.

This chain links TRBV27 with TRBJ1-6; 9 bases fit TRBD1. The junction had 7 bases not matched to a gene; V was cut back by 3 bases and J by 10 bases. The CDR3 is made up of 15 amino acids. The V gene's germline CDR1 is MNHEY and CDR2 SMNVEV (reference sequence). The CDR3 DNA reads TGTGCCAGCAGTTTGGGGGGGACAGGGACCTCACCCCTCCACTTT. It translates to CASSLGGTGTSPLHF.

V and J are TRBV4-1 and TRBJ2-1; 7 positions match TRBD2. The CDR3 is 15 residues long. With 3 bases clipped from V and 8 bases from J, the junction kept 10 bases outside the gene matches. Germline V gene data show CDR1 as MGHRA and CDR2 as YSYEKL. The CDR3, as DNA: TGCGCCAGCAGCCAGCCATGGGGGGAGGGCGATGAGCAGTTCTTC. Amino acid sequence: CASSQPWGEGDEQFF.

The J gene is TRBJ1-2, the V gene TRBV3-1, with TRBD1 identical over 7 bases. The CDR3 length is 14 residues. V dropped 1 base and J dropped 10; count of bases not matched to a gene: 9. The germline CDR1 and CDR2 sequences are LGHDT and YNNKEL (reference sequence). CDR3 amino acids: CASSQGQGLGHYTF. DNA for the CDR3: TGTGCCAGCAGCCAAGGACAGGGTTTGGGGCACTACACCTTC.

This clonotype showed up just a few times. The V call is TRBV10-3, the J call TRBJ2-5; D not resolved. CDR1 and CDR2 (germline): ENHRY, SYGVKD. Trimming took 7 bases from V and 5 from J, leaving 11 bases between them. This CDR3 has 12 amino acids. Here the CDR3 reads CAITPDGETQYF. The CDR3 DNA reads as TGTGCCATCACTCCGGACGGGGAGACCCAGTACTTC.

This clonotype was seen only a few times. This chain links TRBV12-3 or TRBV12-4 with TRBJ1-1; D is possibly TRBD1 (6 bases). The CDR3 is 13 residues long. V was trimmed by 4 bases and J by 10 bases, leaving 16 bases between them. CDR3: CASSSREGGPAFF. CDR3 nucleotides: TGTGCCAGCAGTTCTCGAGAAGGGGGGCCAGCTTTCTTT.

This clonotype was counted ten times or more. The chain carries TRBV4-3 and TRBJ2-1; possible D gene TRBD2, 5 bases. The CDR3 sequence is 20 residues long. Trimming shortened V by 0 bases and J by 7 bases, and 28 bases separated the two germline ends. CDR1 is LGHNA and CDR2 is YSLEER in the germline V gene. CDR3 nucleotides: TGCGCCAGCAGCCAAGATTTTAATCGGCGTACAAGCGGATTACTGAATGAGCAGTTCTTC. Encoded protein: CASSQDFNRRTSGLLNEQFF.

The CDR3 DNA follows: TGTGCCAGCAGCTTAAGCGGGGGGCAGACGGTCCTCTATGGCTACACCTTC. It specifies CASSLSGGQTVLYGYTF. The chain links TRBV7-2 to TRBJ1-2; D is possibly TRBD1 (6 bases). V was cut by 2 bases and J by 4 bases, with 20 bases left in between. CDR1 is SGHTA and CDR2 is FQGNSA in the germline V gene. The CDR3 is made up of 17 amino acids. Combining the CDR3 with reference TRBV7-2 and TRBJ1-2 gives the whole variable domain GAGVSQSPSNKVTEKGKDVELRCDPISGHTALYWYRQSLGQGLEFLIYFQGNSAPDKSGLPSDRFSAERTGGSVSTLTIQRTQQEDSAVYLCASSLSGGQTVLYGYTFGSGTRLTVV.

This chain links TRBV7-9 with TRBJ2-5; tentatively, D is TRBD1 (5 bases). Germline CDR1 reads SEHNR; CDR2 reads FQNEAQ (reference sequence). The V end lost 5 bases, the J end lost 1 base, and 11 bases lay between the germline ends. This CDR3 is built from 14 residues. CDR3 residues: CASSLTAFQETQYF. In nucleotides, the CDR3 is TGTGCCAGCAGCCTGACAGCCTTCCAAGAGACCCAGTACTTC.

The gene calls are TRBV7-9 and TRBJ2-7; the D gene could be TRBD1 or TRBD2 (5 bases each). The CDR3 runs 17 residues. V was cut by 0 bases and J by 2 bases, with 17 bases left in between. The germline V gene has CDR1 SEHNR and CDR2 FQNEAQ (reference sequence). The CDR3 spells CASSLAYDRGIPYEQYF. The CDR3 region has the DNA TGTGCCAGCAGCTTAGCGTATGACCGGGGCATTCCCTACGAGCAGTACTTC.

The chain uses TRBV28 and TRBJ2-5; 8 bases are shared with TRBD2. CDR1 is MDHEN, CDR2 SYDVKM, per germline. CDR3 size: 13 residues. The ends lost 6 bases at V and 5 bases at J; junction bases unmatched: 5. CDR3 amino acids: CASSAREAETQYF. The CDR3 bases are TGTGCCAGCAGCGCGCGGGAGGCCGAGACCCAGTACTTC.

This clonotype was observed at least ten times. CDR3 protein: CASSLNGGADTQYF. DNA for the CDR3: TGTGCCAGCAGCTTAAACGGCGGGGCAGATACGCAGTATTTT. The chain carries TRBV7-6 and TRBJ2-3; tentatively, D is TRBD2 (6 bases). Trimming pared 2 bases from V and 4 bases from J, leaving 10 bases between. CDR1 and CDR2 (germline): SGHVS, FNYEAQ. There are 14 residues in the CDR3. Supplemented by reference TRBV7-6 and TRBJ2-3, the full variable domain reads GAGVSQSPRYKVTKRGQDVALRCDPISGHVSLYWYRQALGQGPEFLTYFNYEAQQDKSGLPNDRFSAERPEGSISTLTIQRTEQRDSAMYRCASSLNGGADTQYFGPGTRLTVL.

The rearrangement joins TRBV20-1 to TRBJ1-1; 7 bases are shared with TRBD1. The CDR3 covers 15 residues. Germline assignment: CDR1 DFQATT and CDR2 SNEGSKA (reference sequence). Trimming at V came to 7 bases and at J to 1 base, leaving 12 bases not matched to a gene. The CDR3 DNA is TGCAGTGTCCCCGGGCCGACAGGGTGGAACACTGAAGCTTTCTTT. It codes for CSVPGPTGWNTEAFF.